Sequencing of this T cell receptor (beta chain) was carried out in a study of response to subunit inactivated influenza vaccine. Overall study findings and caveats: With each seasonal influenza vaccination, the authors suggested, few new T cells are recruited.

TCRdb reprocessed the RT-PCR reads with MiXCR, giving one entry per CDR3 protein. The sample lists 250,000 to 350,000 distinct CDR3 sequences, around 22% occurring once. This CDR3 region has 14 residues. Germline CDR1 DFQATT, CDR2 SNEGSKA (reference sequence). A few counts support this clonotype. Its antigen is as yet unknown. The sequence derives from a man in his fifties or sixties who received an inactivated influenza vaccine. The specimen comprised PBMCs from blood, sampled 21 months after vaccination. The chain joins TRBV20-1 to TRBJ2-7; 9 nucleotides match TRBD1. CDR3 nucleotides: TGCAGCGTGGCCGGGGGACAGGGCGCCGACGAGCAGTACTTC. Translated, it gives CSVAGGQGADEQYF.